The rows below give T cell receptor beta chains drawn from one sample of a study of a mutant IDH1 vaccine in newly diagnosed glioma. Only in-frame clones appear in the TCRdb table, and some are missing; sequencing was by immunoSEQ multiplex PCR. The sample records fewer than 60,000 clones, about 65% being singletons. No cognate antigen is known for these TCRs. The specimen comprised peripheral blood mononuclear cells (PBMCs), sampled from a glioma patient whose treatment included an IDH1 peptide vaccine. The receptors were sampled from a man in his forties with glioma. Some clones in this sample may be carry-over from other donors' samples. Each CDR3 is given with its conserved first and last residue. D genes are given only for firm matches. Clone size is not always given. Where it is, it says once, few, many or a class for expanded clones.

d_gene: TRBD1; j_gene: TRBJ2-7; v_gene: TRBV10-1; abundance: -; CDR3nt: TGCGCCAGCAGTGACCTCGGACAGGGTATCCTGCACGAGCAGTACTTC; CDR3aa: CASSDLGQGILHEQYF
d_gene: TRBD1; j_gene: TRBJ2-1; v_gene: TRBV2; abundance: few; CDR3nt: TGTGCCAGCTCCAGATCCGGGACAGTTTATGAGCAGTTCTTC; CDR3aa: CASSRSGTVYEQFF
d_gene: -; j_gene: TRBJ2-3; v_gene: TRBV25-1; abundance: few; CDR3nt: TGTGCCAGCAGTGAAAGCACAGATACGCAGTATTTT; CDR3aa: CASSESTDTQYF
d_gene: -; j_gene: TRBJ1-2; v_gene: TRBV6-1; abundance: -; CDR3nt: TGTGCCAGCAGTGAAGTGCAGGCCCGAAGCACCTTC; CDR3aa: CASSEVQARSTF
d_gene: TRBD1; j_gene: TRBJ1-1; v_gene: TRBV15; abundance: -; CDR3nt: TGTGCCACCAGCAGGACAGGGAATTTGGCGGCTTTCTTT; CDR3aa: CATSRTGNLAAFF
d_gene: -; j_gene: TRBJ2-7; v_gene: TRBV10-2; abundance: -; CDR3nt: TGCGCCAGCCAGACCCGGGACCGACGCTACGAGCAGTACTTC; CDR3aa: CASQTRDRRYEQYF
d_gene: -; j_gene: TRBJ1-2; v_gene: TRBV5-8; abundance: -; CDR3nt: TGTGCCAGAAGGCCCCAGGGCCTTAGGGGCTACACCTTC; CDR3aa: CARRPQGLRGYTF
d_gene: -; j_gene: TRBJ1-5; v_gene: TRBV6-6; abundance: -; CDR3nt: TGTGCCAGCAGCCTCCGGGGGACGGTGAATCAGCCCCAGCATTTT; CDR3aa: CASSLRGTVNQPQHF
d_gene: -; j_gene: TRBJ2-3; v_gene: TRBV7-2; abundance: -; CDR3nt: TGTGCGGGCGGCACAGATACGCAGTATTTT; CDR3aa: CAGGTDTQYF
d_gene: TRBD1; j_gene: TRBJ1-6; v_gene: TRBV7-9; abundance: few; CDR3nt: TGTGCCAGCAGCACCCGGACAGGGGGCGCGGGTTCACCCCTCCACTTT; CDR3aa: CASSTRTGGAGSPLHF
d_gene: TRBD2; j_gene: TRBJ2-2; v_gene: TRBV10-2; abundance: -; CDR3nt: TGCGCCAGCAGTGAGTCGCGCGGGGGATGGAGCACCGGGGAGCTGTTTTTT; CDR3aa: CASSESRGGWSTGELFF
d_gene: -; j_gene: TRBJ2-2; v_gene: TRBV18; abundance: few; CDR3nt: TGTGCCAGCTCACCACCGGCAGGGATGGGCACCGGGGAGCTGTTTTTT; CDR3aa: CASSPPAGMGTGELFF
d_gene: -; j_gene: TRBJ1-2; v_gene: TRBV29-1; abundance: -; CDR3nt: TGCAGCGTTGAAGGGACCCCTGGGAGCTACACCTTC; CDR3aa: CSVEGTPGSYTF
d_gene: -; j_gene: TRBJ2-5; v_gene: TRBV7-7; abundance: once; CDR3nt: TGTGCCAGCACCCCGGGTGGGGGGGCCGGAGAGACCCAGTACTTC; CDR3aa: CASTPGGGAGETQYF
d_gene: TRBD2; j_gene: TRBJ2-5; v_gene: TRBV14; abundance: few; CDR3nt: TGTGCCAGCAGCGGTAGGGGACTAGCTGAGACCCAGTACTTC; CDR3aa: CASSGRGLAETQYF
d_gene: -; j_gene: TRBJ1-1; v_gene: TRBV6-6; abundance: -; CDR3nt: TGTGCCAGCAGTCCCGACAGTGCGAACACTGAAGCTTTCTTT; CDR3aa: CASSPDSANTEAFF
d_gene: -; j_gene: TRBJ1-5; v_gene: TRBV16; abundance: few; CDR3nt: TGTGCCAGCAGTCGTTTTAGCAATCAGCCCCAGCATTTT; CDR3aa: CASSRFSNQPQHF
d_gene: TRBD1; j_gene: TRBJ1-2; v_gene: TRBV12-5; abundance: few; CDR3nt: TGTGCTAGTGGTCCTGGGACAGTAACCCCGGGTGGCTACACCTTC; CDR3aa: CASGPGTVTPGGYTF
d_gene: -; j_gene: TRBJ2-5; v_gene: TRBV15; abundance: -; CDR3nt: TGTGCCACCAGCAGGACTAGAGCCCTCCAAGAGACCCAGTACTTC; CDR3aa: CATSRTRALQETQYF
d_gene: TRBD2; j_gene: TRBJ2-7; v_gene: TRBV25-1; abundance: -; CDR3nt: TGTGCCAGCAGAGGGGACTACTTCTCCTACGAGCAGTACTTC; CDR3aa: CASRGDYFSYEQYF
d_gene: -; j_gene: TRBJ1-6; v_gene: TRBV5-6; abundance: few; CDR3nt: TGTGCCAGCAGCCCGGATGGTGGATATAATTCACCCCTCCACTTT; CDR3aa: CASSPDGGYNSPLHF
d_gene: TRBD1; j_gene: TRBJ2-1; v_gene: TRBV30; abundance: -; CDR3nt: TGTGCCTGGAGTCGGGACAGCAACAATGAGCAGTTCTTC; CDR3aa: CAWSRDSNNEQFF
d_gene: TRBD1; j_gene: TRBJ1-1; v_gene: TRBV9; abundance: -; CDR3nt: TGTGCCAGCAGCGTAGAAGTAGGGGGCAGAGCTTTCTTT; CDR3aa: CASSVEVGGRAFF
d_gene: -; j_gene: TRBJ2-5; v_gene: TRBV5-1; abundance: -; CDR3nt: TGCGCCAGCAGCTTTCAGGGGTCGGAGGAGACCCAGTACTTC; CDR3aa: CASSFQGSEETQYF
d_gene: -; j_gene: TRBJ2-6; v_gene: TRBV4-1; abundance: -; CDR3nt: TGCGCCAGCAGCCAAGGAAAGGGCTCTGGGGCCAACGTCCTGACTTTC; CDR3aa: CASSQGKGSGANVLTF
d_gene: -; j_gene: TRBJ1-4; v_gene: TRBV5-1; abundance: -; CDR3nt: TGCGCCAGCAGAGACACCGGGACTTCGCGGGAAAAACTGTTTTTT; CDR3aa: CASRDTGTSREKLFF
d_gene: TRBD2; j_gene: TRBJ2-5; v_gene: TRBV19; abundance: -; CDR3nt: TGTGCCAGTAGTGTCGTAATGGCTAGCGGGGGCCCCCTGTACTTC; CDR3aa: CASSVVMASGGPLYF
d_gene: TRBD1; j_gene: TRBJ1-4; v_gene: TRBV6-5; abundance: once; CDR3nt: TGTGCCAGCAGACAGACAGGGGGTAATGAAAAACTGTTTTTT; CDR3aa: CASRQTGGNEKLFF
d_gene: -; j_gene: TRBJ2-3; v_gene: TRBV7-3; abundance: -; CDR3nt: TGTGCCAGCAGCTTAATGGCTCTCCCGGGAGATACGCAGTATTTT; CDR3aa: CASSLMALPGDTQYF
d_gene: -; j_gene: TRBJ2-1; v_gene: TRBV11-2; abundance: -; CDR3nt: TGTGCCAGCAGCCGATATAGGACCGCCCGGGAGCAGTTCTTC; CDR3aa: CASSRYRTAREQFF
d_gene: -; j_gene: TRBJ2-1; v_gene: TRBV5-4; abundance: -; CDR3nt: TGTGCCAGCAGCCTGGGGGAAAGCTCCTACAATGAGCAGTTCTTC; CDR3aa: CASSLGESSYNEQFF
d_gene: TRBD1; j_gene: TRBJ1-2; v_gene: TRBV5-6; abundance: few; CDR3nt: TGTGCCAGCAGCTTGTCCCGACAGGGTGATGGCTACACCTTC; CDR3aa: CASSLSRQGDGYTF
d_gene: -; j_gene: TRBJ1-5; v_gene: TRBV6-1; abundance: -; CDR3nt: TGTGCCAGCAGTGAATGGGGTGACCATAGCAATCAGCCCCAGCATTTT; CDR3aa: CASSEWGDHSNQPQHF
d_gene: -; j_gene: TRBJ1-6; v_gene: TRBV18; abundance: few; CDR3nt: TGTGCCAGCTCACCGGCTCAGGGGTTTAATTCACCCCTCCACTTT; CDR3aa: CASSPAQGFNSPLHF
d_gene: -; j_gene: TRBJ2-3; v_gene: TRBV27; abundance: -; CDR3nt: TGTGCCAGCAGTTTCGGAGTCAGCACAGATACGCAGTATTTT; CDR3aa: CASSFGVSTDTQYF
d_gene: TRBD1; j_gene: TRBJ1-6; v_gene: TRBV18; abundance: -; CDR3nt: TGTGCCAGCTCGCAAGGCACAGGGGATGGTTCACCCCTCCACTTT; CDR3aa: CASSQGTGDGSPLHF
d_gene: -; j_gene: TRBJ1-3; v_gene: TRBV6-1; abundance: few; CDR3nt: TGTGCCAGCAGGAAAGGGACGGCGGAGACAACGACCATATATTTT; CDR3aa: CASRKGTAETTTIYF
d_gene: TRBD2; j_gene: TRBJ2-7; v_gene: TRBV29-1; abundance: once; CDR3nt: TGCAGCGTTGAGGCGGGGGGGCCGGGGGAGCAGTACTTC; CDR3aa: CSVEAGGPGEQYF